These 21 T cell receptor beta chains share one sample of origin, sequenced in a study of breast tumors, draining lymph nodes, adjacent tissues. TCRdb ran MiXCR on the multiplex PCR reads and lists one entry per CDR3 protein. The repertoire holds some 170,000 distinct CDR3 sequences, with roughly 35% as singletons. Axillary draining lymph nodes of breast cancer patients supplied the node samples. Sequenced sample: axillary lymph node tissue. These TCRs come from a female donor with breast cancer. Some clones in this sample may be carry-over from other donors' samples.

This clonotype was detected ten times or more. The genes are TRBV7-6 and TRBJ2-7; TRBD2 aligns across 7 bases. The trim removed 5 bases at V and 3 bases at J, leaving 7 bases unmatched. The germline V gene encodes CDR1 SGHVS and CDR2 FNYEAQ. CDR3 length: 14 residues. CDR3 in amino acids: CASSQRRGNYEQYF. The CDR3 coding sequence is TGTGCCAGCAGCCAAAGGCGGGGGAACTACGAGCAGTACTTC. Full variable domain (missing parts from reference TRBV7-6 and TRBJ2-7): GAGVSQSPRYKVTKRGQDVALRCDPISGHVSLYWYRQALGQGPEFLTYFNYEAQQDKSGLPNDRFSAERPEGSISTLTIQRTEQRDSAMYRCASSQRRGNYEQYFGPGTRLTVT.

This clonotype was counted ten times or more. The gene calls are TRBV18 and TRBJ2-2, with 7 bases fitting TRBD2. The V and J ends lost 6 bases and 1 base, in that order; junction bases with no gene match: 8. The germline V gene encodes CDR1 KGHSH and CDR2 LQKENI. This CDR3 has 16 amino acids. As DNA, the CDR3 is TGTGCCAGCTCCCCTCCCGAGCGGGGGAACACCGGGGAGCTGTTTTTT. It encodes CASSPPERGNTGELFF.

The chain has TRBV7-8 and TRBJ1-6; weak D call: TRBD1 (6 bases). The CDR3 has 15 amino acids. Germline loops: CDR1 SGHVS, CDR2 FQNEAQ. Trimming left V 1 base short and J 9 bases short, with 13 bases between. The CDR3 reads CASSLGGGDISPLHF. As DNA, the CDR3 is TGTGCCAGCAGCTTAGGAGGGGGGGATATTTCACCCCTCCACTTT.

This clonotype was seen repeatedly, ten times or more. The chain combines TRBV27 with TRBJ1-5, with a weak D call TRBD1 (5 bases). V was pared by 7 bases and J by 1 base, with 11 bases between. The CDR3 runs 14 residues. Per germline, CDR1 MNHEY and CDR2 SMNVEV (reference sequence). In DNA form, the CDR3 reads TGTGCCAGCAAGAGAGGGGAGAGCAATCAGCCCCAGCATTTT. Its translation is CASKRGESNQPQHF.

For this clonotype: A much larger clone lies a single base off, so this may be a read error. The gene calls are TRBV28 and TRBJ1-2; D uncertain. There are 14 residues in the CDR3. Germline CDR1 reads MDHEN; CDR2 reads SYDVKM. The CDR3 bases are TGTGCCAGCAGTCATCCCCGACAAAACTATGGCTACGCCTTC. Its protein product is CASSHPRQNYGYAF.

To note about this clonotype: The junction departs from germline at one end; a sequencing error may be responsible. The DNA of the CDR3 is TGCAGTGCAACTAGCGGGGAGAACACCGGGGAGCCGTTTTTT. As protein: CSATSGENTGEPFF. The chain joins TRBV20-1 to TRBJ2-2, with 10 bases fitting TRBD2. The CDR3 spans 14 residues. Germline V gene data show CDR1 as DFQATT and CDR2 as SNEGSKA (reference sequence).

The table lists this clonotype with a few counts. A much larger clone lies one base from this, so it may be a read error. The chain carries TRBV6-2 or TRBV6-3 and TRBJ1-3, with TRBD1 matching over 7 bases. The CDR3 has 15 amino acids. With V trimmed by 7 bases and J by 4 bases, 10 bases remained unmatched. Germline CDR1 and CDR2: MNHEY and SVGEGT. CDR3 DNA sequence: TGTGCCAGCACCCCGGACAGGATGATCGGAAACACCATATATTTT. Its translation: CASTPDRMIGNTIYF.

The gene calls are TRBV30 and TRBJ1-5; D may be TRBD1 (5 bases). Germline loops: CDR1 GTSNPN, CDR2 SVGIG (reference sequence). Trimming took 2 bases from V and 0 from J, leaving 14 bases between them. The CDR3 loop spans 16 amino acids. The CDR3 nucleotides read TGTGCCTGGAGTTCCGGCGGGGCGTATAGCAATCAGCCCCAGCATTTT. Amino acids: CAWSSGGAYSNQPQHF.

This clonotype appeared many times. This may stem from a read error, because a much larger clone lies one nucleotide away. This chain connects TRBV7-7 to TRBJ1-4; no reliable D call. CDR1 and CDR2 from the germline V gene are SSHAT and FNYEAQ (reference sequence). The CDR3 is made up of 15 amino acids. CDR3 sequence: CASSLAHQPGEELFF. CDR3 bases: TGTGCTAGCAGCTTAGCGCACCAGCCGGGTGAAGAACTGTTTTTT.

This clonotype was picked up many times. The rearrangement joins TRBV19 to TRBJ2-1; D call uncertain. CDR1 is LNHDA and CDR2 is SQIVND in the germline V gene (reference sequence). The germline V and J ends were trimmed by 6 bases and 3 bases, with 3 bases remaining between them. This CDR3 spans 11 amino acids. CDR3 protein: CASSYYNEQFF. In nucleotides, the CDR3 is TGTGCCAGTAGCTACTACAATGAGCAGTTCTTC.

This clonotype was observed at least ten times. The J gene is TRBJ1-2, the V gene TRBV12-3 or TRBV12-4, with TRBD1 matching 10 bases. CDR3 length: 15 residues. V trimming: 5 bases; J trimming: 7 bases; junction bases outside the gene matches: 10. CDR3 in amino acids: CASSPRTGGGAGYTF. CDR3 sequence (DNA): TGTGCCAGCAGTCCCAGGACAGGGGGGGGTGCTGGCTACACCTTC.

V is TRBV20-1 and J is TRBJ1-3; the D is unclear. The CDR3 has 11 amino acids. The germline CDR1 and CDR2 sequences are DFQATT and SNEGSKA (reference sequence). Trimming removed 3 bases from V and 4 bases from J, with 4 bases in between. The CDR3 sequence: CSARRGNTIYF. The CDR3 DNA reads as TGCAGTGCTAGGAGGGGAAACACCATATATTTT.

This clonotype was detected ten times or more. The chain has TRBV15 and TRBJ2-3; 7 bases are shared with TRBD1. Germline lookup yields CDR1 LNHNV and CDR2 YYDKDF (reference sequence). The CDR3 runs to 17 residues. The V gene end was trimmed by 6 bases and the J gene end by 0 bases; junction bases not matched to a gene: 12. CDR3 bases: TGTGCCACCAGTTTTCTTGGGACAGCTTCTAGCACAGATACGCAGTATTTT. As protein: CATSFLGTASSTDTQYF.

Of note for this clonotype: A read error is possible here, since a much larger clone lies one base away. J is TRBJ1-5 and V is TRBV2; D is undetermined. V lost 5 bases and J 14 bases, leaving 19 bases between the germline ends. The CDR3 is 13 residues long. Germline loops: CDR1 SNHLY, CDR2 FYNNEI. The CDR3 loop reads CASSYPPGHFEHF. The CDR3 DNA is TGTGCCAGCAGTTACCCACCCGGCCACTTCGAGCATTTT.

The sample holds a few counts of this clonotype. Just one base apart from a much larger clone, this may be a read error. The J gene is TRBJ1-2, the V gene TRBV5-5; the D is unclear. Germline CDR1 reads SGHKS; CDR2 reads YYEKEE (reference sequence). Deletions cut 1 base from V and 5 bases from J, with 15 bases between. CDR3 size: 15 residues. CDR3 residues: CASSLPRASLYGYTF. For the CDR3, the DNA is TGTGCCAGCAGCTTGCCCCGGGCCAGTTTATATGGCTACACCTTC.

In this sample, this clonotype turned up many times. The chain uses TRBV9 and TRBJ1-2; no clear D. V lost 0 bases and J lost 6, with 12 bases in between. Germline CDR1 reads SGDLS; CDR2 reads YYNGEE. The CDR3 loop spans 14 amino acids. CDR3 amino acids: CASSVGAGLNGYTF. As DNA, the CDR3 is TGTGCCAGCAGCGTAGGTGCAGGCTTAAATGGCTACACCTTC.

This clonotype was detected ten times or more. Here the CDR3 omits its conserved ending phenylalanine or tryptophan, so a read error is the likely source. The genes are TRBV5-1 and TRBJ1-3; 9 bases agree with TRBD1. Trimming removed 4 bases from V and 2 bases from J; junction bases left unmatched: 4. This CDR3 spans 15 amino acids. Germline V lookup: CDR1 SGHRS, CDR2 YFSETQ. CDR3 protein: CASSRDRAAGNTIYS. CDR3 DNA: TGCGCCAGCAGCCGGGACAGGGCAGCTGGAAACACCATATATTCT.

This clonotype has at least ten counts. V is TRBV12-3 or TRBV12-4 and J is TRBJ2-2; unclear D gene. Trimming shortened V by 3 bases and J by 5 bases, and 7 bases separated the two germline ends. The CDR3 consists of 13 residues. This chain's CDR3 is CASSFQITGELFF. The CDR3 DNA reads TGTGCCAGCAGTTTTCAGATTACCGGGGAGCTGTTTTTT.

Concerning this clonotype itself: At one end the junction does not follow the germline gene, possibly because of a read error. The rearrangement joins TRBV9 to TRBJ2-1; D possibly corresponds to TRBD2 (7 bases). CDR3 length: 15 amino acids. CDR1 and CDR2 from the germline V gene are SGDLS and YYNGEE. CDR3 protein: CASSGGASGSGEPFF. The CDR3 region has the DNA TGTGCCAGCAGCGGGGGGGCTAGCGGAAGTGGTGAGCCGTTCTTC.

The sample holds many counts of this clonotype. V gene TRBV15 combines with J gene TRBJ2-1; D assignment may be TRBD1 or TRBD2 (5 bases each). The germline V gene encodes CDR1 LNHNV and CDR2 YYDKDF (reference sequence). The CDR3 loop spans 10 amino acids. V dropped 8 bases and J dropped 8 bases, with 7 bases sitting between them. Here the CDR3 DNA reads TGTGCCACCGGGGGAGATGAGCAGTTCTTC. Translating gives CATGGDEQFF.

Concerning this clonotype itself: Possible read error: a much larger clone is one base away. This CDR3 fails to terminate in the conserved phenylalanine or tryptophan, so it likely reflects a read error. This chain joins TRBV7-8 and TRBJ2-1, with D perhaps TRBD1 (5 bases). The germline CDR1 and CDR2 sequences are SGHVS and FQNEAQ. This CDR3 comprises 14 residues. Trimming left V 4 bases short and J 8 bases short, with 15 bases between. In DNA, the CDR3 is TGTGCCAGCAGCTCTACCCCACCGACAGATGAGCAGTTCCTC. It yields the protein CASSSTPPTDEQFL.